Listed here are 32 T cell receptor beta chains from one sample, sequenced in a study of T-cell memory formation after mild COVID-19. TCRdb ran MiXCR on the 5' RACE reads and lists one entry per CDR3 protein. The table has over 70,000 distinct CDR3 sequences, about 13% seen once. Material: PBMCs or a T cell subset sorted from them (not recorded which). Source of these receptors: an adult woman who had mild COVID-19 (a few samples of this study predate the infection). Cell type and time point are not known.

Many counts were recorded for this clonotype. The chain recombines TRBV4-2 with TRBJ2-5; TRBD2 agrees at 7 bases. V was clipped by 0 bases and J by 2 bases; unmatched bases: 3. Germline V CDR1 and CDR2: LGHNA, YNFKEQ. The CDR3 contains 15 residues. CDR3 region: CASSQEQAGQETQYF. CDR3 coding DNA: TGTGCCAGCAGCCAAGAGCAAGCGGGGCAAGAGACCCAGTACTTC.

This clonotype was recorded a few times. This sequence joins TRBV7-9 and TRBJ2-3; 8 bases map to TRBD1. The CDR3 is made up of 18 amino acids. The germline V gene has CDR1 SEHNR and CDR2 FQNEAQ (reference sequence). The ends lost 5 bases at V and 0 bases at J; junction bases unmatched: 13. CDR3 loop: CASSQDPGTGSSTDTQYF. The CDR3 nucleotides are TGTGCCAGCAGCCAAGATCCCGGGACAGGTTCTAGCACAGATACGCAGTATTTT. Supplemented by reference TRBV7-9 and TRBJ2-3, the full variable domain reads DTGVSQNPRHKITKRGQNVTFRCDPISEHNRLYWYRQTLGQGPEFLTYFQNEAQLEKSRLLSDRFSAERPKGSFSTLEIQRTEQGDSAMYLCASSQDPGTGSSTDTQYFGPGTRLTVL.

The chain uses TRBV20-1 and TRBJ1-2, with 8 positions matching TRBD1. The length of the CDR3 is 14 residues. V shed 6 bases and J 6 bases; nucleotides not matched to a gene: 12. Germline values: CDR1 DFQATT, CDR2 SNEGSKA (reference sequence). The CDR3 loop is CSAPVVVRGHGYTF. The CDR3 DNA is TGCAGTGCCCCCGTGGTAGTCAGGGGGCATGGCTACACCTTC.

The V and J genes are TRBV4-3 and TRBJ2-3; TRBD1 might be the D (5 bases). Between the trimmed V and J ends, which lost 4 bases and 0 bases, there was a span of 11 bases. Per the germline V gene, CDR1 is LGHNA and CDR2 is YSLEER. This CDR3 comprises 15 residues. The CDR3 nucleotides read TGCGCCAGCAGCCTGGGGCGGCGGAGCACAGATACGCAGTATTTT. Protein sequence: CASSLGRRSTDTQYF.

This sequence joins TRBV9 and TRBJ2-3; no clear D gene. Germline assignment: CDR1 SGDLS and CDR2 YYNGEE. Trimming pared 4 bases from V and 0 bases from J, leaving 15 bases between. CDR3 length: 16 residues. CDR3 nucleotides: TGTGCCAGCAGCCCTGGGGTAGCCGTTAGCACAGATACGCAGTATTTT. It translates to CASSPGVAVSTDTQYF.

The rearrangement uses TRBV7-9 and TRBJ2-2; 9 nucleotides line up with TRBD2. This CDR3 spans 19 amino acids. With V trimmed by 4 bases and J by 0 bases, 12 bases remained unmatched. Per germline, CDR1 SEHNR and CDR2 FQNEAQ (reference sequence). Written as DNA, the CDR3 is TGTGCCAGCAGCTCGTCCCGGCTAGCGGGGTTCGCGAACACCGGGGAGCTGTTTTTT. It codes for CASSSSRLAGFANTGELFF.

The V gene is TRBV25-1, the J gene TRBJ1-1; the D gene is possibly TRBD1 (5 bases). The V gene's germline CDR1 is MGHDK and CDR2 SYGVNS. The CDR3 is 14 residues long. V dropped 6 bases and J dropped 3 bases, with 14 bases sitting between them. CDR3: CASSPRGYYTEAFF. The CDR3 region has the DNA TGTGCCAGCAGCCCCCGGGGCTATTACACTGAAGCTTTCTTT. Complete variable domain (other parts from reference TRBV25-1 and TRBJ1-1): EADIYQTPRYLVIGTGKKITLECSQTMGHDKMYWYQQDPGMELHLIHYSYGVNSTEKGDLSSESTVSRIRTEHFPLTLESARPSHTSQYLCASSPRGYYTEAFFGQGTRLTVV.

The chain employs TRBV7-6 and TRBJ2-1, with 12 bases lining up with TRBD2. This CDR3 comprises 17 residues. J lost 7 bases, V lost 1 base, and 8 bases had no gene match. CDR1 and CDR2 from the germline V gene are SGHVS and FNYEAQ. CDR3 in DNA: TGTGCCAGCAGCTTAGATAATGAACTAGCGGGGGGAAATGAGCAGTTCTTC. Translating gives CASSLDNELAGGNEQFF.

This chain connects TRBV7-6 to TRBJ1-1; weak D call: TRBD1 (6 bases). The germline gives CDR1 SGHVS, CDR2 FNYEAQ. V was shortened by 2 bases and J by 3 bases, with 13 bases between the two germline ends. The CDR3 sequence is 15 residues long. As DNA, the CDR3 is TGTGCCAGCAGCTTACGGGGGCGGCCCCACACTGAAGCTTTCTTT. Translation: CASSLRGRPHTEAFF.

At least ten counts were recorded for this clonotype. This sequence joins TRBV10-3 and TRBJ2-1, with TRBD1 identical over 7 bases. The CDR3 loop spans 15 amino acids. The V gene end was trimmed by 5 bases and the J gene end by 10 bases; junction bases not matched to a gene: 14. Germline V gives CDR1 ENHRY, CDR2 SYGVKD. The CDR3 DNA is TGTGCCATCAGTACGCCGTCCGGACAGGAGTTCGAGCAGTTCTTC. Translating it yields CAISTPSGQEFEQFF.

This clonotype was counted between two and nine times. This chain uses TRBV5-1 with TRBJ2-5; D is uncertain. The CDR3 sequence is 13 residues long. CDR1 SGHRS and CDR2 YFSETQ come from the germline V gene. Trimming removed 0 bases from V and 1 base from J, with 4 bases in between. This CDR3 is CASSLGLQETQYF. Here the CDR3 DNA reads TGCGCCAGCAGCTTGGGTCTCCAAGAGACCCAGTACTTC.

This clonotype was seen a few times. The chain recombines TRBV29-1 with TRBJ2-7, with D perhaps matching TRBD1 or TRBD2 (5 bases each). The CDR3 runs 14 residues. V dropped 7 bases and J dropped 5 bases, with 21 bases sitting between them. Germline V gives CDR1 SQVTM, CDR2 ANQGSEA. The CDR3 sequence is CSAFPGQGDDEQYF. As DNA, the CDR3 is TGCAGCGCCTTTCCGGGGCAGGGTGATGACGAGCAGTACTTC.

The table lists this clonotype with a few counts. The CDR3 nucleotides are TGTGCCAGCAGCAACCCTTCAACGTCAACCTACGAGCAGTACTTC. Translation gives CASSNPSTSTYEQYF. V gene TRBV7-9 combines with J gene TRBJ2-7; D not certain. The CDR3 length is 15 residues. From germline, CDR1 is SEHNR and CDR2 FQNEAQ (reference sequence). V was clipped by 5 bases and J by 2 bases, with 16 bases between them.

This clonotype turned up a few times. V gene TRBV29-1 combines with J gene TRBJ2-7; 7 nucleotides align to TRBD1. Per germline, CDR1 SQVTM and CDR2 ANQGSEA. Trimming cost V 1 base and J 2 bases; bases outside gene matches: 5. This CDR3 is 14 amino acids long. In DNA form, the CDR3 reads TGCAGCGTTGAAGCCGAGGGACAGACCTACGAGCAGTACTTC. Residues: CSVEAEGQTYEQYF.

This clonotype appeared a few times. The rearrangement uses TRBV6-5 and TRBJ2-1, with 7 bases identical to TRBD1. This CDR3 has 17 amino acids. Germline V CDR1 and CDR2: MNHEY, SVGAGI. V trimming: 5 bases; J trimming: 8 bases; junction bases outside the gene matches: 18. The DNA for the CDR3 is TGTGCCAGCAGTGACAGCCACCTTAAATCCGGGACAGATGAGCAGTTCTTC. Translated, it gives CASSDSHLKSGTDEQFF.

The gene calls are TRBV7-2 and TRBJ2-7, with TRBD2 matching 12 bases. The germline CDR1 and CDR2 sequences are SGHTA and FQGNSA. The V gene end was trimmed by 0 bases and the J gene end by 3 bases; junction bases not matched to a gene: 3. The CDR3 is 16 amino acids. CDR3 DNA: TGTGCCAGCAGCTTAGCGCAACTAGCGGGGGGCTACGAGCAGTACTTC. Protein sequence: CASSLAQLAGGYEQYF.

This rearrangement joins TRBV12-3 or TRBV12-4 to TRBJ2-7; possibly TRBD1 for D (5 bases). This CDR3 spans 13 amino acids. The germline V and J ends were trimmed by 3 bases and 3 bases, with 9 bases remaining between them. CDR3 region: CASSFVGDYEQYF. As DNA, the CDR3 is TGTGCCAGCAGTTTTGTAGGGGACTACGAGCAGTACTTC.

This clonotype was picked up a small number of times. The chain is built from TRBV7-8 and TRBJ2-1, with TRBD2 identical over 7 bases. Germline CDR1 is SGHVS and CDR2 is FQNEAQ. CDR3 length equals 14 residues. V trimming: 6 bases; J trimming: 1 base; junction bases outside the gene matches: 3. The CDR3 DNA is TGTGCCAGCAGTCGTAGCGGGTCCTACAATGAGCAGTTCTTC. It translates to CASSRSGSYNEQFF.

The gene calls are TRBV2 and TRBJ2-1, with a tentative D call TRBD2 (6 bases). There are 16 residues in the CDR3. Between the trimmed V and J ends, which lost 4 bases and 5 bases, there was a span of 18 bases. Germline-derived CDR1 and CDR2 are SNHLY and FYNNEI. The CDR3, as DNA: TGTGCCAGCAGTGTCCCCCGGGACTCACTTCACAATGAGCAGTTCTTC. Encoded protein: CASSVPRDSLHNEQFF.

This clonotype was detected only a few times. The V gene is TRBV12-3 or TRBV12-4, the J gene TRBJ1-1; 7 bases agree with TRBD1. The length of the CDR3 is 15 residues. Trimming at V came to 4 bases and at J to 1 base, leaving 6 bases not matched to a gene. The CDR3 protein is CASSSDRWANTEAFF. For the CDR3, the DNA is TGTGCCAGCAGTTCGGACAGGTGGGCGAACACTGAAGCTTTCTTT.

As to this clonotype: The junction differs from germline at one of its ends, possibly a read error. The chain recombines TRBV5-6 with TRBJ1-5; D unclear. This CDR3 region has 15 residues. CDR1 is SGHDT and CDR2 is YYEEEE in the germline V gene. CDR3 sequence: CASSLSPDSNQTQHF. The CDR3 DNA sequence: TGTGCCAGCAGCTTGAGCCCGGATAGCAATCAGACCCAGCATTTT.

This clonotype was counted a few times. V usage is TRBV20-1 and J usage is TRBJ2-7; a weak D match, TRBD2 (5 bases). The V gene lost 3 bases and the J gene lost 4 bases, with 13 bases spanning the gap. The CDR3 has 13 amino acids. From germline, CDR1 is DFQATT and CDR2 SNEGSKA (reference sequence). For the CDR3, the DNA is TGCAGTGCTAGCATGAGAGGGCGTTACGAGCAGTACTTC. Its protein product is CSASMRGRYEQYF.

This sequence joins TRBV12-3 or TRBV12-4 and TRBJ2-1; D may be TRBD1 or TRBD2 (5 bases each). This CDR3 has 14 residues. The ends were cut back, 7 bases at V and 8 bases at J, with 18 bases in the middle. CDR3 loop: CASTGQDVWDEQFF. CDR3 DNA: TGTGCCAGCACGGGGCAGGACGTATGGGATGAGCAGTTCTTC.

In nucleotides, the CDR3 is TGTGCCAGCAGCCCCACCGGGACAGGGTACAATGAGCAGTTCTTC. Amino acid sequence: CASSPTGTGYNEQFF. The chain carries TRBV7-3 and TRBJ2-1; 9 bases map to TRBD1. Germline CDR1 reads SGHTA; CDR2 reads FQGTGA. The CDR3 spans 15 residues. V trimming: 5 bases; J trimming: 4 bases; junction bases outside the gene matches: 6. The whole variable domain, filled in from reference TRBV7-3 and TRBJ2-1, reads GAGVSQTPSNKVTEKGKYVELRCDPISGHTALYWYRQSLGQGPEFLIYFQGTGAADDSGLPNDRFFAVRPEGSVSTLKIQRTERGDSAVYLCASSPTGTGYNEQFFGPGTRLTVL.

The chain recombines TRBV2 with TRBJ2-7; TRBD2 matches 11 bases. The CDR3 loop spans 15 amino acids. Germline CDR1 SNHLY, CDR2 FYNNEI. V shed 3 bases and J 3 bases; nucleotides not matched to a gene: 4. In DNA form, the CDR3 reads TGTGCCAGCAGTGAGACTAGCGGGACCCACTACGAGCAGTACTTC. The encoded protein is CASSETSGTHYEQYF.

This clonotype was detected only a few times. The chain carries TRBV9 and TRBJ2-3; D remains unclear. The germline V gene encodes CDR1 SGDLS and CDR2 YYNGEE. The CDR3 has 14 residues. V was clipped by 3 bases and J by 0 bases, with 8 bases between them. For the CDR3, the DNA is TGTGCCAGCAGCGCCGTTGGGAGCACAGATACGCAGTATTTT. Encoded protein: CASSAVGSTDTQYF. The whole variable domain, filled in from reference TRBV9 and TRBJ2-3, reads DSGVTQTPKHLITATGQRVTLRCSPRSGDLSVYWYQQSLDQGLQFLIQYYNGEERAKGNILERFSAQQFPDLHSELNLSSLELGDSALYFCASSAVGSTDTQYFGPGTRLTVL.

There are a few counts of this clonotype. This sequence joins TRBV7-9 and TRBJ2-7; 10 nucleotides line up with TRBD1. Germline lookup yields CDR1 SEHNR and CDR2 FQNEAQ (reference sequence). The ends lost 3 bases at V and 3 bases at J; junction bases unmatched: 2. This CDR3 is built from 14 residues. CDR3 bases: TGTGCCAGCAGCTTCGGGACAGGGGACTACGAGCAGTACTTC. Residues: CASSFGTGDYEQYF.

The chain couples TRBV10-3 to TRBJ2-7; 7 bases line up with TRBD1. From germline, CDR1 is ENHRY and CDR2 SYGVKD. CDR3 length: 14 residues. V lost 0 bases to trimming and J lost 2 bases; unmatched junction nucleotides: 1. The CDR3 reads CAISESTGTYEQYF. CDR3 nucleotides: TGTGCCATCAGTGAGTCGACAGGGACCTACGAGCAGTACTTC.

The genes are TRBV7-2 and TRBJ2-3, with D perhaps matching TRBD2 (5 bases). V was pared by 2 bases and J by 0 bases, with 9 bases between. CDR1 and CDR2 (germline): SGHTA, FQGNSA. The CDR3 extends over 15 amino acids. CDR3 nucleotide sequence: TGTGCCAGCAGCTTATATTCGGGGAGCACAGATACGCAGTATTTT. Translation: CASSLYSGSTDTQYF.

This clonotype was seen at least ten times. The CDR3 sequence is CASSYGTGASETQYF. The CDR3 DNA follows: TGTGCCAGCAGTTACGGCACAGGGGCATCAGAGACCCAGTACTTC. J is TRBJ2-5 and V is TRBV6-5; TRBD1 matches at 7 bases. Trimming took 2 bases from V and 4 from J; bases not matched to a gene: 7. Germline V lookup: CDR1 MNHEY, CDR2 SVGAGI. This CDR3 region has 15 residues.

This chain joins TRBV20-1 and TRBJ2-3; 7 bases fit TRBD2. The germline V gene encodes CDR1 DFQATT and CDR2 SNEGSKA (reference sequence). J gave up 0 bases and V 0 bases, and 21 bases lay outside the gene matches. This CDR3 is built from 21 residues. CDR3 DNA: TGCAGTGCTAGAGATTGGGCCCTCAGAAGCGGGGATACTACTAGCACAGATACGCAGTATTTT. Its protein is CSARDWALRSGDTTSTDTQYF.

This sequence joins TRBV7-7 and TRBJ2-1; a possible D gene is TRBD1 (6 bases). This CDR3 contains 14 residues. Looked up from germline, CDR1 is SSHAT and CDR2 is FNYEAQ (reference sequence). The CDR3 sequence is CASSLQGTHNEQFF. In DNA, the CDR3 is TGTGCTAGCTCGCTTCAGGGGACCCACAATGAGCAGTTCTTC.